This TCR beta chain is drawn from a study of T cells in Graves' hyperthyroidism and ophthalmopathy. Study findings and constraints: Prediction of ophthalmopathy progression came a median around 6 months pre-onset.

Authors of the study amplified TCR beta CDR3 regions from RNA transcripts. A set of HTBI primers served as the primers for a first-round RT-PCR of the TCR CDR3. TCRdb reanalysed the multiplex PCR reads using MiXCR and keeps one entry per CDR3 protein. The data hold around 800,000 distinct CDR3 sequences, with 38% observed a single time. In regard to this clonotype: Antigen specificity is unknown.

Across 18 months, stable Graves' hyperthyroidism was marked by no progression to ophthalmopathy. Diagnostic decisions used clinical symptoms, serum thyroxine and TRAb, thyroid ultrasound and orbital computed tomography. This CDR3 is 19 amino acids long. V was clipped by 1 base and J by 1 base; unmatched bases: 12. Germline CDR1 and CDR2: SGHRS and YFSETQ. This rearrangement joins TRBV5-1 to TRBJ2-2, with 8 bases identical to TRBD1. The TCR comes from a man aged 18-30 years with Graves' hyperthyroidism. The sample was blood. CDR3 bases: TGCGCCAGCAGCTTGTGGAAGGGGACCGGGACAGGGAACACCGGGGAGCTGTTTTTT. This translates into CASSLWKGTGTGNTGELFF.